The subject of this entry is one T cell receptor beta chain. Antigen: not known. This sample is part of a study of OX40 agonist ivuxolimab in advanced cancers. Study findings and constraints: There was clonal expansion of CD4+ and CD8+ blood T cells by week 6 at 0.1 to 3.0 mg/kg.

Produced via immunoSEQ multiplex PCR; TCRdb's table is partial and in-frame only. The sample contains 65,000 to 85,000 clones, approximately 94% of which appear only once. V was pared by 5 bases and J by 2 bases, with 11 bases between. The V gene's germline CDR1 is MNHEY and CDR2 SMNVEV (reference sequence). The CDR3 has 14 amino acids. The sequenced sample was CD4+ or CD8+ T cells sorted from blood, obtained in a trial of the OX40 agonist ivuxolimab. The chain is built from TRBV27 and TRBJ2-3; D is possibly TRBD2 (5 bases). This TCR derives from an adult with an advanced solid tumor such as melanoma, head and neck, liver or kidney cancer. CDR3 DNA: TGTGCCAGCAGTGCATCACTAGTCACAGATACGCAGTATTTT. It yields the protein CASSASLVTDTQYF.